This T cell receptor (beta chain) was profiled in a study of liver allograft versus peripheral blood T cells. The wider study: The authors compared T cell receptor repertoires in transplanted livers with recipients' peripheral blood repertoires. Study outcomes and limitations: Liver allograft and peripheral blood T cell receptor repertoires reportedly differed.

This clonotype was seen ten or more times. The antigen remains unidentified. From the reads, TCRdb called clonotypes with MiXCR, one entry per CDR3 protein. This sample has several thousand distinct CDR3 sequences, with about a sixth found just once. This clonotype originated in a human patient who had a liver transplant. Some T cells may be provided by the graft donor.

The DNA for the CDR3 is TGTGCCTGGAGTGTGGTAGGGTCGGGCGAGCAGTACTTC. Protein product: CAWSVVGSGEQYF. This rearrangement joins TRBV30 to TRBJ2-7; unclear D gene. Deletions cut 0 bases from V and 6 bases from J, with 12 bases between. Per germline, CDR1 GTSNPN and CDR2 SVGIG (reference sequence). This CDR3 region has 13 residues.